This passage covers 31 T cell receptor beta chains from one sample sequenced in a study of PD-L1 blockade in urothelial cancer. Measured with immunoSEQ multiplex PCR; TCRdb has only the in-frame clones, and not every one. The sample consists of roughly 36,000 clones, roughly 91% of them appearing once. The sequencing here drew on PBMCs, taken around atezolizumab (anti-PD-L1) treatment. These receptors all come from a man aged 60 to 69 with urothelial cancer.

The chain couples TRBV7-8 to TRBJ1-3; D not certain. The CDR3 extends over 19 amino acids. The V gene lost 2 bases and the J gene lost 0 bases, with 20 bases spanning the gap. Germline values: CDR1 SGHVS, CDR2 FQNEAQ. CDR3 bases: TGTGCCAGCAGCTTACTCGCTCCGGGAGGCCTGAGCTCTGGAAACACCATATATTTT. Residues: CASSLLAPGGLSSGNTIYF.

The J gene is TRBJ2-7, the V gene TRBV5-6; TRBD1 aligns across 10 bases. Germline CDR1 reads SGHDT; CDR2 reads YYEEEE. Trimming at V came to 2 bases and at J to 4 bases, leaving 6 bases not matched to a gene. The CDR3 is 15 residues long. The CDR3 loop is CASSFGDRGLYEQYF. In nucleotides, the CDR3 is TGTGCCAGCAGCTTTGGGGACAGGGGTTTGTACGAGCAGTACTTC.

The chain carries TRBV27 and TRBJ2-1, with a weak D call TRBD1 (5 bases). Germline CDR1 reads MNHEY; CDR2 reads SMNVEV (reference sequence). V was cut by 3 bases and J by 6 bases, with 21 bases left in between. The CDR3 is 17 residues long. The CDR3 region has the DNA TGTGCCAGCAGTTTGGGGCCACCGGGCCGACTGGGCAATGAGCAGTTCTTC. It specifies CASSLGPPGRLGNEQFF.

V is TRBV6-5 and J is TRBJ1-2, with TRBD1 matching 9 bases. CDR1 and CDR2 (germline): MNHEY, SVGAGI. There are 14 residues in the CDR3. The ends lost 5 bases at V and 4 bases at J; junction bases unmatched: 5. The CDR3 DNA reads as TGTGCCAGCAGTCCTGGGACAGGGCCCTATGGCTACACCTTC. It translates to CASSPGTGPYGYTF.

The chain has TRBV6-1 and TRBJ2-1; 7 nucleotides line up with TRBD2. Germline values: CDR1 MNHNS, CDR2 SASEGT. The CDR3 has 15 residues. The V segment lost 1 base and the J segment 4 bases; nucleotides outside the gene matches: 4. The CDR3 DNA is TGTGCCAGCAGTGAAGACAGACTAGCATACAATGAGCAGTTCTTC. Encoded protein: CASSEDRLAYNEQFF.

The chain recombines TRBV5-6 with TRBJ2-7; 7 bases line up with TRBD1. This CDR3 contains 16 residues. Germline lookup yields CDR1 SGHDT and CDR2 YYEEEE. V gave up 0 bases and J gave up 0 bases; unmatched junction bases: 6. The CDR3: CASSLVGTAVSYEQYF. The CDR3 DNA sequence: TGTGCCAGCAGCTTGGTTGGGACAGCTGTCTCCTACGAGCAGTACTTC.

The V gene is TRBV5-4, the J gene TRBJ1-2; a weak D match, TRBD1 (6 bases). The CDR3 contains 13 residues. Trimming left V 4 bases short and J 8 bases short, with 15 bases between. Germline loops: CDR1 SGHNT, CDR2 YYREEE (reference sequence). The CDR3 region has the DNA TGTGCCAGCAGCCCCGATACAGGGAACGGCTACACCTTC. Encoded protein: CASSPDTGNGYTF.

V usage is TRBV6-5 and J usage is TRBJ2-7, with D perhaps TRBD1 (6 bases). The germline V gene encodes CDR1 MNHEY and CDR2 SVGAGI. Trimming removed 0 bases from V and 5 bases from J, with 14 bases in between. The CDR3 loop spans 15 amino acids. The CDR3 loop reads CASSYSYDRIHEQYF. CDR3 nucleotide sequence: TGTGCCAGCAGTTACTCGTACGACAGGATCCACGAGCAGTACTTC.

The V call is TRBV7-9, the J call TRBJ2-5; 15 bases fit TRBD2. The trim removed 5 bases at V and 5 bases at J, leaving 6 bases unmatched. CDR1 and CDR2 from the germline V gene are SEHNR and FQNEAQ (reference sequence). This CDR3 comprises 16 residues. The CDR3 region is CASSLLGLAGGETQYF. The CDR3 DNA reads TGTGCCAGCAGCCTTCTAGGACTAGCGGGGGGGGAGACCCAGTACTTC. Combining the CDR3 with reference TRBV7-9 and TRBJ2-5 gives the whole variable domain DTGVSQNPRHKITKRGQNVTFRCDPISEHNRLYWYRQTLGQGPEFLTYFQNEAQLEKSRLLSDRFSAERPKGSFSTLEIQRTEQGDSAMYLCASSLLGLAGGETQYFGPGTRLLVL.

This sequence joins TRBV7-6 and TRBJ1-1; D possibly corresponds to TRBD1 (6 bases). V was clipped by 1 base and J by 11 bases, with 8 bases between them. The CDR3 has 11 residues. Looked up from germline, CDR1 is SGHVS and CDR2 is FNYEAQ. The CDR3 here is CASSLGGPAFF. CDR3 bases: TGTGCCAGCAGCTTAGGGGGGCCGGCTTTCTTT.

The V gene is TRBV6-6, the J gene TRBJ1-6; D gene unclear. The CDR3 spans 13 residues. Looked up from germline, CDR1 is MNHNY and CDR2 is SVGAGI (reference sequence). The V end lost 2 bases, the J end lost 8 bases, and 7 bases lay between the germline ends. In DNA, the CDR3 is TGTGCCAGCAGTTACGAGGCTCATTCACCCCTCCACTTT. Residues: CASSYEAHSPLHF.

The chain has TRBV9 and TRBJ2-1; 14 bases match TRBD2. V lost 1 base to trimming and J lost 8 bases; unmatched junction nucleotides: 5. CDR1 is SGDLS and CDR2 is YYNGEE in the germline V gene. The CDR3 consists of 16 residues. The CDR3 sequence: CASSVTPTSGGDEQFF. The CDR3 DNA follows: TGTGCCAGCAGCGTAACCCCGACTAGCGGGGGGGATGAGCAGTTCTTC.

The CDR3 DNA is TGTGCCATCAGTGAAATAGCGGGAGCAGATACGCAGTATTTT. As protein: CAISEIAGADTQYF. J is TRBJ2-3 and V is TRBV10-3; 9 bases are shared with TRBD2. Germline trimming cut 3 bases from V and 4 bases from J; bases unmatched to any gene: 2. CDR1 is ENHRY and CDR2 is SYGVKD in the germline V gene. The CDR3 contains 14 residues.

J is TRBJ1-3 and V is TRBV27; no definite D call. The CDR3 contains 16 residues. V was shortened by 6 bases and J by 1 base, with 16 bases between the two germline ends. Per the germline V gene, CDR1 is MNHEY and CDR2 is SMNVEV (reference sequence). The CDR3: CASRDVRGESGNTIYF. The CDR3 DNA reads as TGTGCCAGCAGGGACGTCCGGGGAGAGTCTGGAAACACCATATATTTT.

CDR3 nucleotide sequence: TGTGCCTCAGTTGGACTAGCGGGACCCGGGGAGCTGTTTTTT. Encoded protein: CASVGLAGPGELFF. J is TRBJ2-2 and V is TRBV27, with 12 bases lining up with TRBD2. This CDR3 is 14 amino acids long. Germline-derived CDR1 and CDR2 are MNHEY and SMNVEV (reference sequence). J lost 6 bases, V lost 11 bases, and 7 bases had no gene match.

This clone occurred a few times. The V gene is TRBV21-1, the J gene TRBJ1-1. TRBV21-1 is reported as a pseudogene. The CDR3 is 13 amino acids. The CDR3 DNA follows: TGTGCCAGCAGCAAAGGGAGGGTCTCTGAAGCTTTCTTT. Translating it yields CASSKGRVSEAFF.

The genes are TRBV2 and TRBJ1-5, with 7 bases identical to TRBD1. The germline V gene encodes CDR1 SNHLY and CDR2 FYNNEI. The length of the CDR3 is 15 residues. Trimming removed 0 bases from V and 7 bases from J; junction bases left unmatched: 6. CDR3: CASSEADRAEQPQHF. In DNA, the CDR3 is TGTGCCAGCAGTGAAGCCGACAGGGCAGAACAGCCCCAGCATTTT.

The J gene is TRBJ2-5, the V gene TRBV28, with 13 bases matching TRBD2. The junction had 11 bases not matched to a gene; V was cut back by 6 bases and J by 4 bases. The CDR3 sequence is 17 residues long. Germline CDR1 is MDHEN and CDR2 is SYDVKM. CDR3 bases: TGTGCCAGCAGCCCCATCGGGACTAGCGGGATTGGAGAGACCCAGTACTTC. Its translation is CASSPIGTSGIGETQYF.

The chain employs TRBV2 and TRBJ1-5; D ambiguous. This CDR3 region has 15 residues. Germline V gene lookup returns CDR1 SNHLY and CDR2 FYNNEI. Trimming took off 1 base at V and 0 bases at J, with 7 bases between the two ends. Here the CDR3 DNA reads TGTGCCAGCAGTGAAGTTGAGGTTAGCAATCAGCCCCAGCATTTT. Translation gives CASSEVEVSNQPQHF.

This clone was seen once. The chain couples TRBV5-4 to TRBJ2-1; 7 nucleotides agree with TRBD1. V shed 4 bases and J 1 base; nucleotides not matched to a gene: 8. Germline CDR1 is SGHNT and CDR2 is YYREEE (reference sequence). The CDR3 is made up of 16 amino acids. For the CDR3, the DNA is TGTGCCAGCAGCCAAGGACAGGAGCCTTCCTACAATGAGCAGTTCTTC. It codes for CASSQGQEPSYNEQFF.

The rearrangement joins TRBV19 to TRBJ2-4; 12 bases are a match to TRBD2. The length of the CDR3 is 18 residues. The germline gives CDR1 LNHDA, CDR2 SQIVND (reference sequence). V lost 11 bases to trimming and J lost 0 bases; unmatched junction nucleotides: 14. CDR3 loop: CARALGLAGYIAKNIQYF. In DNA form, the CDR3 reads TGTGCCCGCGCCTTAGGACTAGCGGGGTATATAGCCAAAAACATTCAGTACTTC. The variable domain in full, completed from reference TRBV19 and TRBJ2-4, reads DGGITQSPKYLFRKEGQNVTLSCEQNLNHDAMYWYRQDPGQGLRLIYYSQIVNDFQKGDIAEGYSVSREKKESFPLTVTSAQKNPTAFYLCARALGLAGYIAKNIQYFGAGTRLSVL.

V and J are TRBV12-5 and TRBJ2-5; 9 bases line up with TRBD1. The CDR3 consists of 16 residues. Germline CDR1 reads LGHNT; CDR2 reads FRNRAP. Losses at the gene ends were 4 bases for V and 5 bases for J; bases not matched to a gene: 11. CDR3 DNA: TGTGCTAGTGGTTCGCCGATCGGGACAGGGAGGGAGACCCAGTACTTC. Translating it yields CASGSPIGTGRETQYF. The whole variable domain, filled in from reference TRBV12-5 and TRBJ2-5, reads DARVTQTPRHKVTEMGQEVTMRCQPILGHNTVFWYRQTMMQGLELLAYFRNRAPLDDSGMPKDRFSAEMPDATLATLKIQPSEPRDSAVYFCASGSPIGTGRETQYFGPGTRLLVL.

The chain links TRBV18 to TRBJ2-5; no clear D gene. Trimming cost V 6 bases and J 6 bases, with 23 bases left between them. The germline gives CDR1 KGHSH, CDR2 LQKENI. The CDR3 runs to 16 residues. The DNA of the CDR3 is TGTGCCAGCTCGCCCTTCGTGACAAGACAAGTGCAGACCCAGTACTTC. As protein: CASSPFVTRQVQTQYF.

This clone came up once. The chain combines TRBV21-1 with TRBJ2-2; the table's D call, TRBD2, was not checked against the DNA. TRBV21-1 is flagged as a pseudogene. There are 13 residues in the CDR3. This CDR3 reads CASSKTAGGELFF. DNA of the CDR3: TGTGCCAGCAGCAAAACGGCGGGAGGGGAGCTGTTTTTT.

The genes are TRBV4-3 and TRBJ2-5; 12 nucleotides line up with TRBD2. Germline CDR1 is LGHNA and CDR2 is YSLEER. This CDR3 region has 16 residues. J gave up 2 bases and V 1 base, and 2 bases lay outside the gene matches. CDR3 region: CASSQATSGGQETQYF. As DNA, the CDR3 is TGCGCCAGCAGCCAAGCGACTAGCGGGGGACAAGAGACCCAGTACTTC.

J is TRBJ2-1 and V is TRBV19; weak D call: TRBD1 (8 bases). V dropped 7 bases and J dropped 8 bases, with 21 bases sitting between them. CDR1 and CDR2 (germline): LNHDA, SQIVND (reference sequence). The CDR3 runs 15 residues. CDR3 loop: CASTRDRGGLDEQFF. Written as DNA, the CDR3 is TGTGCCAGTACCCGCGACAGGGGAGGGTTAGATGAGCAGTTCTTC.

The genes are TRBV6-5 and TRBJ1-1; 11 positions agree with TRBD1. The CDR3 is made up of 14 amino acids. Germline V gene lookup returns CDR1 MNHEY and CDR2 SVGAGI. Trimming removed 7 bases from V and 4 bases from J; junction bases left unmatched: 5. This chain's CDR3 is CASTRTGGVTEAFF. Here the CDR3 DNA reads TGTGCCAGCACCAGGACAGGGGGCGTCACTGAAGCTTTCTTT.

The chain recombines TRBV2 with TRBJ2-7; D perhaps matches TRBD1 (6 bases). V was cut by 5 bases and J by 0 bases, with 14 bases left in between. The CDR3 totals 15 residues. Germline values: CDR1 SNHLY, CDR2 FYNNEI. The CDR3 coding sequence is TGTGCCAGCAGTCCCGGGACATATAGCTCCTACGAGCAGTACTTC. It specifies CASSPGTYSSYEQYF.

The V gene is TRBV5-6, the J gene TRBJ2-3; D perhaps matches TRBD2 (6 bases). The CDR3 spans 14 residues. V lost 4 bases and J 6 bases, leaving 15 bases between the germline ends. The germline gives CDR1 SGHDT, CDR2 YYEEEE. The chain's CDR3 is CASSPLAGWDTQYF. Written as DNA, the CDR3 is TGTGCCAGCAGCCCCTTGGCGGGGTGGGATACGCAGTATTTT.

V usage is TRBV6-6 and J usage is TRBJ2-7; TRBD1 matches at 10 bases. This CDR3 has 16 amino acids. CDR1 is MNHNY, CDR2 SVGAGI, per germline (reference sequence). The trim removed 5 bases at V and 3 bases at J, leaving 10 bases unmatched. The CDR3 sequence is CASSREGQGNVYEQYF. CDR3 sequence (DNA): TGTGCCAGCAGTAGGGAGGGACAGGGGAACGTCTACGAGCAGTACTTC.

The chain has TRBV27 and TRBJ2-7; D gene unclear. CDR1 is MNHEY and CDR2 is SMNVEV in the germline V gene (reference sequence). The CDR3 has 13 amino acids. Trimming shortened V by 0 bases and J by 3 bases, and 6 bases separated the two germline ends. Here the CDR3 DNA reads TGTGCCAGCAGTTTATCGACGGGCTACGAGCAGTACTTC. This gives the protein CASSLSTGYEQYF.